This is a list of T cell receptor beta chains from one sample in a study of Graves' ophthalmopathy and Graves' hyperthyroidism. TCRdb used MiXCR to reprocess the multiplex PCR reads, holding one entry per CDR3 protein. Of 300,000 or so distinct CDR3 sequences in the sample, about 17% were seen once. Sequences were obtained from peripheral blood. The receptors come from an adult man with Graves' ophthalmopathy. Each CDR3 is given with its conserved first and last residue. Part of the rows lack a size; the others show once, few, many or a class for expanded clones.

>TRBJ2-2|many|TRBV7-3
CASSAQGAANTGELFF
>TRBJ2-2|many|TRBV11-2
CASSLDRVGTGELFF
>TRBJ2-7|-|TRBV28
CASREGLSSYEQYF
>TRBJ1-5|-|TRBV27
CASSLSANQPQHF
>TRBJ1-1|many|TRBV5-5
CASSLDSNLGNTEAFF
>TRBJ1-2|-|TRBV29-1
CSVVIGTNYGYTF
>TRBJ1-1|many|TRBV18
CASSPYPGRNTEAFF
>TRBJ2-2|many|TRBV2
CASSSSRGDTGELFF
>TRBJ1-1|many|TRBV30
CAWTKVAVHGEAFF
>TRBJ2-7|many|TRBV5-1
CASSLWLSGDSSYEQYF
>TRBJ2-7|many|TRBV19
CASSIVSGQTYEQYF
>TRBJ1-2|many|TRBV12-3/TRBV12-4
CASSRGSFGYTF
>TRBJ2-5|many|TRBV28
CASSLGTEETQYF
>TRBJ1-1|many|TRBV12-3/TRBV12-4
CASSARDIGNTEAFF
>TRBJ2-7|many|TRBV29-1
CSAQTRERGEQYF
>TRBJ2-5|many|TRBV7-2
CASSPGAGPETQYF
>TRBJ1-1|many|TRBV6-5
CASSPYRGTEAFF
>TRBJ2-7|-|TRBV12-3/TRBV12-4
CASSPQGGAGSEQYF